One sample yielded the 20 T cell receptor beta chains listed below, sequenced in a study of blood T cell repertoires in COVID-19. Sequenced by immunoSEQ multiplex PCR; TCRdb stores in-frame clones only, minus some. The sample contains about 10,000 clones, over 70% of which appear only once. Specimen: peripheral blood. Source of these receptors: a human donor in a cohort sampled during active COVID-19.

This clone was seen once. This sequence joins TRBV2 and TRBJ1-1, with TRBD1 matching over 8 bases. V dropped 2 bases and J dropped 0; count of bases not matched to a gene: 2. The CDR3 covers 15 residues. Germline V gives CDR1 SNHLY, CDR2 FYNNEI. CDR3 region: CASSEQGAMNTEAFF. Written as DNA, the CDR3 is TGTGCCAGCAGTGAACAGGGGGCGATGAACACTGAAGCTTTCTTT.

This chain uses TRBV5-1 with TRBJ2-3; 7 bases map to TRBD2. The CDR3 loop spans 17 amino acids. V trimming: 3 bases; J trimming: 3 bases; junction bases outside the gene matches: 13. Per germline, CDR1 SGHRS and CDR2 YFSETQ. CDR3 region: CASSSSPTSRLTDTQYF. The CDR3 DNA is TGCGCCAGCAGCTCCTCACCGACTAGCAGGTTGACAGATACGCAGTATTTT.

This chain joins TRBV19 and TRBJ2-7; TRBD1 matches 9 bases. V gave up 6 bases and J gave up 4 bases; unmatched junction bases: 1. From germline, CDR1 is LNHDA and CDR2 SQIVND (reference sequence). This CDR3 has 12 residues. The CDR3 here is CASRDRGYEQYF. CDR3 DNA sequence: TGTGCCAGTAGGGACAGGGGATACGAGCAGTACTTC.

This clone is a singleton in its sample. The chain recombines TRBV19 with TRBJ2-3; D is undetermined. V lost 6 bases to trimming and J lost 0 bases, with 10 bases between them. Germline V gives CDR1 LNHDA, CDR2 SQIVND (reference sequence). The CDR3 runs 14 residues. In DNA form, the CDR3 reads TGTGCCAGTAGACGAGAGAGAAGCACAGATACGCAGTATTTT. Translation gives CASRRERSTDTQYF.

The chain is built from TRBV6-4 and TRBJ1-4, with 10 positions matching TRBD1. With 4 bases clipped from V and 8 bases from J, the junction kept 10 bases outside the gene matches. Germline V gene data show CDR1 as MRHNA and CDR2 as SNTAGT. The CDR3 length is 16 residues. CDR3 nucleotide sequence: TGTGCCAGCAGTGGAATTTCTGACAGGGGGCGAGAAAAACTGTTTTTT. Encoded protein: CASSGISDRGREKLFF.

The chain links TRBV6-2 or TRBV6-3 to TRBJ2-5; 10 nucleotides agree with TRBD2. Germline CDR1 and CDR2: MNHEY and SVGEGT. CDR3 size: 17 residues. V was clipped by 3 bases and J by 4 bases; unmatched bases: 11. The CDR3: CASSYIGGLAIGETQYF. DNA of the CDR3: TGTGCCAGCAGTTATATAGGGGGACTAGCGATCGGAGAGACCCAGTACTTC.

V usage is TRBV12-2 and J usage is TRBJ2-2; the table's D call of TRBD2 was not tested on the DNA. TRBV12-2 is an annotated pseudogene. The CDR3 runs to 17 residues. Here the CDR3 reads CASRPRRRGPNTGELFF. CDR3 nucleotides: TGTGCAAGTCGCCCCAGAAGGCGGGGGCCAAACACCGGGGAGCTGTTTTTT.

This clone was seen only once. The genes are TRBV4-2 and TRBJ1-2; the match to TRBD1 covers 7 bases. The CDR3 runs 16 residues. V shed 4 bases and J 3 bases; nucleotides not matched to a gene: 11. Germline-derived CDR1 and CDR2 are LGHNA and YNFKEQ. The DNA of the CDR3 is TGTGCCAGCAGCCTGGAACGGGACAGTATTTACTATGGCTACACCTTC. Its protein product is CASSLERDSIYYGYTF.

The sample holds a few counts of this clone. This chain joins TRBV18 and TRBJ2-2; 7 bases map to TRBD2. The V gene end was trimmed by 1 base and the J gene end by 0 bases; junction bases not matched to a gene: 2. The germline CDR1 and CDR2 sequences are KGHSH and LQKENI. The CDR3 sequence is 16 residues long. Written as DNA, the CDR3 is TGTGCCAGCTCACCACTAAGCGGGGCGAACACCGGGGAGCTGTTTTTT. Protein sequence: CASSPLSGANTGELFF.

The chain is built from TRBV7-3 and TRBJ2-1; the D gene is possibly TRBD2 (6 bases). Per the germline V gene, CDR1 is SGHTA and CDR2 is FQGTGA. V lost 2 bases, J lost 6 bases, and 11 bases lay in between. This CDR3 is 14 amino acids long. The CDR3 loop reads CASSLYGGSNEQFF. As DNA, the CDR3 is TGTGCCAGCAGCTTATATGGGGGGTCCAATGAGCAGTTCTTC.

This chain connects TRBV27 to TRBJ2-1; 8 bases are shared with TRBD2. J gave up 7 bases and V 3 bases, and 14 bases lay outside the gene matches. The CDR3 is 17 residues long. Germline CDR1 is MNHEY and CDR2 is SMNVEV (reference sequence). The CDR3 coding sequence is TGTGCCAGCAGTTTCGCTCCAGTAGGATCTAGCGGGAATGAGCAGTTCTTC. Its translation is CASSFAPVGSSGNEQFF.

The chain combines TRBV16 with TRBJ1-5; D is uncertain. Germline V CDR1 and CDR2: KGHSY, FQNENV. CDR3 length: 15 amino acids. V was trimmed by 0 bases and J by 2 bases, leaving 8 bases between them. CDR3 sequence: CASSQSTGGNQPQHF. DNA of the CDR3: TGTGCCAGCAGCCAATCGACCGGGGGCAATCAGCCCCAGCATTTT.

This chain links TRBV6-1 with TRBJ2-5; the match to TRBD1 covers 7 bases. In germline, CDR1 is MNHNS, CDR2 SASEGT. CDR3 length equals 14 residues. V shed 2 bases and J 7 bases; nucleotides not matched to a gene: 7. The CDR3 DNA is TGTGCCAGCAGTGAAACCAGGGGGTTAGGGACCCAGTACTTC. It codes for CASSETRGLGTQYF.

The table lists this clone with a few counts. The CDR3 is CASSFPEQGANQPQHF. The CDR3 bases are TGTGCCAGCAGTTTTCCTGAACAGGGGGCGAATCAGCCCCAGCATTTT. The chain carries TRBV27 and TRBJ1-5; 9 nucleotides agree with TRBD1. Per germline, CDR1 MNHEY and CDR2 SMNVEV (reference sequence). With 3 bases clipped from V and 4 bases from J, the junction kept 7 bases outside the gene matches. The CDR3 spans 16 residues.

V usage is TRBV9 and J usage is TRBJ2-3; tentatively, D is TRBD2 (6 bases). Germline CDR1 is SGDLS and CDR2 is YYNGEE. This CDR3 is built from 12 residues. The V end lost 4 bases, the J end lost 5 bases, and 8 bases lay between the germline ends. CDR3 DNA sequence: TGTGCCAGCAGCCGGGGGAAAGATACGCAGTATTTT. Residues: CASSRGKDTQYF.

This chain connects TRBV9 to TRBJ2-5; TRBD2 aligns across 14 bases. From germline, CDR1 is SGDLS and CDR2 YYNGEE. V lost 2 bases, J lost 0 bases, and 3 bases stayed unmatched. This CDR3 is 17 amino acids long. CDR3 DNA sequence: TGTGCCAGCAGCGTGGGGACTAGCGGGGGATACCAAGAGACCCAGTACTTC. Amino acid sequence: CASSVGTSGGYQETQYF.

CDR3 in amino acids: CASSEQESNTEAFF. The CDR3 DNA is TGTGCCAGCAGTGAACAGGAAAGCAACACTGAAGCTTTCTTT. This chain uses TRBV25-1 with TRBJ1-1, with D unclear. Germline-derived CDR1 and CDR2 are MGHDK and SYGVNS. V lost 2 bases, J lost 2 bases, and 9 bases lay in between. This CDR3 is built from 14 residues.

The chain combines TRBV11-2 with TRBJ2-7; 8 bases are shared with TRBD1. CDR3 length: 15 residues. In germline, CDR1 is SGHAT, CDR2 FQNNGV. V was pared by 3 bases and J by 0 bases, with 4 bases of the junction left unmatched. CDR3 DNA: TGTGCCAGCAGCTTGAGGACAGGGAGCTCCTACGAGCAGTACTTC. It codes for CASSLRTGSSYEQYF.

The CDR3 DNA follows: TGTGCCAGCAGCCGTACAGGGGGCGCCTACAATGAGCAGTTCTTC. Translating it yields CASSRTGGAYNEQFF. This chain links TRBV9 with TRBJ2-1; 9 bases match TRBD1. J gave up 2 bases and V 4 bases, and 4 bases lay outside the gene matches. This CDR3 contains 15 residues. Looked up from germline, CDR1 is SGDLS and CDR2 is YYNGEE.

In this sample, this clone turned up once. The chain carries TRBV7-9 and TRBJ1-2; the match to TRBD1 covers 7 bases. Germline CDR1 reads SEHNR; CDR2 reads FQNEAQ (reference sequence). There are 13 residues in the CDR3. After removal of 3 bases from V and 3 bases from J, the junction contained 1 base not matched to a gene. The chain's CDR3 is CASSFTGDYGYTF. DNA for the CDR3: TGTGCCAGCAGCTTTACAGGGGACTATGGCTACACCTTC.